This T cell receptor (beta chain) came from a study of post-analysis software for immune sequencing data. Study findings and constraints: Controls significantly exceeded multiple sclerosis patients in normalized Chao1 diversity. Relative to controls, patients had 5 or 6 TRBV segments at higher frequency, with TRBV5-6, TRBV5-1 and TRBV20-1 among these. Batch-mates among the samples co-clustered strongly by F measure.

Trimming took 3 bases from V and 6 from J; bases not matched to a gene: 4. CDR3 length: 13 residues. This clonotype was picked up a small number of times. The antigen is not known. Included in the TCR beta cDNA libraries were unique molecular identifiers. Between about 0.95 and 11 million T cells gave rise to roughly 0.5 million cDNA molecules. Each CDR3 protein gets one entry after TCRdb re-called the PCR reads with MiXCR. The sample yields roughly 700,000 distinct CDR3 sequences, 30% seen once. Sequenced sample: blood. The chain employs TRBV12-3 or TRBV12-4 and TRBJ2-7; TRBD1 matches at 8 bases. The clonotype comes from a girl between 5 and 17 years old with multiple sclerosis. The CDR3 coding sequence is TGTGCCAGCAGTTTCGGGACAGGTACCGAGCAGTACTTC. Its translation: CASSFGTGTEQYF.